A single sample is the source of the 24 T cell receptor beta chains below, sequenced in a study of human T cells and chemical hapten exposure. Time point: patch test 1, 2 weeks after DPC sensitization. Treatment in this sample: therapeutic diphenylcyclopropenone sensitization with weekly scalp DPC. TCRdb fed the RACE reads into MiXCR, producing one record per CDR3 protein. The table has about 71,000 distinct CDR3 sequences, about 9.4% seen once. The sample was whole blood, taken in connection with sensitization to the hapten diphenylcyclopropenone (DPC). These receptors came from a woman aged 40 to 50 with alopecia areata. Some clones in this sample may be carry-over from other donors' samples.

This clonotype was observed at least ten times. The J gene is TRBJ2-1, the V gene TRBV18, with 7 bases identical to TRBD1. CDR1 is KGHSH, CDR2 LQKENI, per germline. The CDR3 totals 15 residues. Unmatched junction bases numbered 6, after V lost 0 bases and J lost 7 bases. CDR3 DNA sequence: TGTGCCAGCTCACCACCGGAGACAGGGCTGAATGAGCAGTTCTTC. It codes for CASSPPETGLNEQFF.

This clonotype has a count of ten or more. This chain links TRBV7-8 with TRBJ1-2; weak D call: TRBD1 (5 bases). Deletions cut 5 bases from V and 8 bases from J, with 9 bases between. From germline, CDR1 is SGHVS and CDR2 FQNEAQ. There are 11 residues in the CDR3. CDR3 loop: CASSTGLGYTF. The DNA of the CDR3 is TGTGCCAGCAGCACGGGACTAGGCTACACCTTC.

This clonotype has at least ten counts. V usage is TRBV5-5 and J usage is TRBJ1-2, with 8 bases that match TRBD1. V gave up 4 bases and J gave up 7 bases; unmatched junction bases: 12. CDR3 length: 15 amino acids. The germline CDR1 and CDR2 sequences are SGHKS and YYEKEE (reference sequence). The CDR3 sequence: CASSESPGGAGGYTF. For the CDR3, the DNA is TGTGCCAGCAGCGAGAGTCCAGGGGGCGCCGGTGGCTACACCTTC.

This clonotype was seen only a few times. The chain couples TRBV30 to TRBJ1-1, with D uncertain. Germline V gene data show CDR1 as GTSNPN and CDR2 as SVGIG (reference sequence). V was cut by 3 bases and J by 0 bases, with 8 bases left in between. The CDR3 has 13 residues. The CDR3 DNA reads TGTGCCTGGAGGGTTTCCATGAACACTGAAGCTTTCTTT. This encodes CAWRVSMNTEAFF.

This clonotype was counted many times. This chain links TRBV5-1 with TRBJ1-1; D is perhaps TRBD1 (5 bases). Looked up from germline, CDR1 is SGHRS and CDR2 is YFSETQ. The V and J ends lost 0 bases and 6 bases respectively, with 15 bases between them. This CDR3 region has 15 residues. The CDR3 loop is CASSLGGGTRAEAFF. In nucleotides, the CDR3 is TGCGCCAGCAGCTTGGGTGGGGGGACCCGAGCTGAAGCTTTCTTT.

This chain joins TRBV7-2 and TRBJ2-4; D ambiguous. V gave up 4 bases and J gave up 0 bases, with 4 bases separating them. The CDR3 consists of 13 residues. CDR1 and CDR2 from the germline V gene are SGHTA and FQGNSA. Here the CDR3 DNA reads TGTGCCAGCAGCTCCGCAGCCAAAAACATTCAGTACTTC. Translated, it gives CASSSAAKNIQYF.

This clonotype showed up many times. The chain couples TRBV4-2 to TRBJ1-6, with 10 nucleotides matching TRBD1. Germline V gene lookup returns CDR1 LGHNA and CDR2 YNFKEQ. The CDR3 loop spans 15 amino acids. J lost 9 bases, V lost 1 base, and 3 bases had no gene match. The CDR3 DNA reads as TGTGCCAGCAGCCAAGTCGGACAGGGGGGTTCACCCCTCCACTTT. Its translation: CASSQVGQGGSPLHF.

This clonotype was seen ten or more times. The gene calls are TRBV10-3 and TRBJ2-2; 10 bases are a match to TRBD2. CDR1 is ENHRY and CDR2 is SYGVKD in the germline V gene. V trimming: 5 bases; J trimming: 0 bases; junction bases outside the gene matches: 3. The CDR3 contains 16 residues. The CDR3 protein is CAISTGTSANTGELFF. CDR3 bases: TGTGCCATCAGTACCGGGACTAGCGCGAACACCGGGGAGCTGTTTTTT.

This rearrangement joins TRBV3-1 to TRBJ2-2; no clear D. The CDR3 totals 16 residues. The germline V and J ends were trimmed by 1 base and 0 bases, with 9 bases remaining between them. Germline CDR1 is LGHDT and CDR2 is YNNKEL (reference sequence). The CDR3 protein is CASSQVQSTNTGELFF. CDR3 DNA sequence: TGTGCCAGCAGCCAAGTCCAGAGTACGAACACCGGGGAGCTGTTTTTT.

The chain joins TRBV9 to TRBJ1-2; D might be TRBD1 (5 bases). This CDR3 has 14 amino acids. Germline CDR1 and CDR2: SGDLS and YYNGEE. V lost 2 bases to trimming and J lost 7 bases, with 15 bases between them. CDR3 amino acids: CASSVEGSILGYTF. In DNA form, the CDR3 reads TGTGCCAGCAGCGTGGAGGGGAGCATTCTTGGCTACACCTTC. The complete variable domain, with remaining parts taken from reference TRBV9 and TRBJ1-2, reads DSGVTQTPKHLITATGQRVTLRCSPRSGDLSVYWYQQSLDQGLQFLIQYYNGEERAKGNILERFSAQQFPDLHSELNLSSLELGDSALYFCASSVEGSILGYTFGSGTRLTVV.

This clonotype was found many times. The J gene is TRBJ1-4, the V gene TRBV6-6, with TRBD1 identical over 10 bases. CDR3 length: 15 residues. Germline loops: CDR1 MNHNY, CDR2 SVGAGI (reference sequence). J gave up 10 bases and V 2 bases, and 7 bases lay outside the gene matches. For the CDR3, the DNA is TGTGCCAGCAGTTACGGGACAGGGGCCCAAGGAAAACTGTTTTTT. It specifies CASSYGTGAQGKLFF.

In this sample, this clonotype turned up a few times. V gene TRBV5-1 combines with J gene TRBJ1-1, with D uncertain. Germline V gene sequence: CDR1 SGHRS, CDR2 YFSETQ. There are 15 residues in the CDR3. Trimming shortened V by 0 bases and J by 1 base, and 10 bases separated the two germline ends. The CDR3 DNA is TGCGCCAGCAGCTTGGTAGGGTTCGGGAACACTGAAGCTTTCTTT. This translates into CASSLVGFGNTEAFF.

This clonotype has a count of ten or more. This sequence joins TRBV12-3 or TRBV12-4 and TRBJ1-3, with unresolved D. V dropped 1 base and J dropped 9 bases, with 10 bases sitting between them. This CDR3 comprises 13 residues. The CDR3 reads CASSLVQVSTIYF. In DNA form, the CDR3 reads TGTGCCAGCAGTTTAGTCCAAGTTAGCACCATATATTTT.

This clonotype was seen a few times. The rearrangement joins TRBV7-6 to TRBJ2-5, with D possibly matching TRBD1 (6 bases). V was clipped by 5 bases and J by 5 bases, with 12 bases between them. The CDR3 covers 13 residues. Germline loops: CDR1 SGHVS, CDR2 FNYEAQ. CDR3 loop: CASSTRQAETQYF. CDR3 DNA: TGTGCCAGCAGCACCAGACAGGCTGAGACCCAGTACTTC.

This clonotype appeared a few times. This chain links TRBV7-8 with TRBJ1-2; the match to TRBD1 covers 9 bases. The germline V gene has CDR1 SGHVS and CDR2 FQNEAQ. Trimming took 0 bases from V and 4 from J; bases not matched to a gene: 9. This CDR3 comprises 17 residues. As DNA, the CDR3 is TGTGCCAGCAGCTTAGCGGGGACAGGGATTAGCGGCTATGGCTACACCTTC. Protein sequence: CASSLAGTGISGYGYTF.

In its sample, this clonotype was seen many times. CDR3 region: CASSSGTGSNQPQHF. The CDR3 DNA sequence: TGTGCCAGCAGCTCCGGGACAGGCAGCAATCAGCCCCAGCATTTT. The chain joins TRBV6-2 or TRBV6-3 to TRBJ1-5; TRBD1 matches at 8 bases. Trimming removed 6 bases from V and 1 base from J; junction bases left unmatched: 5. CDR1 is MNHEY and CDR2 is SVGEGT in the germline V gene. CDR3 length equals 15 residues.

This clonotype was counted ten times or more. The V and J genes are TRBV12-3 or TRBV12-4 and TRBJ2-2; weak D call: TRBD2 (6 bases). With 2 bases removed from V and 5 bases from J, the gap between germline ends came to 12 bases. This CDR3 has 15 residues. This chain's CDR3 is CASSLLGGRTGELFF. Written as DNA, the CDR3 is TGTGCCAGCAGTTTATTGGGGGGAAGGACCGGGGAGCTGTTTTTT.

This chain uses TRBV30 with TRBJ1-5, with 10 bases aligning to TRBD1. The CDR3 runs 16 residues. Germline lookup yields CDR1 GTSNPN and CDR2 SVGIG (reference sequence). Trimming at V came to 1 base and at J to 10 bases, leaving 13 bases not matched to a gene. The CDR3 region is CAWSARGQGFPKPQHF. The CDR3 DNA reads TGTGCCTGGAGTGCCCGGGGACAGGGGTTTCCAAAACCCCAGCATTTT.

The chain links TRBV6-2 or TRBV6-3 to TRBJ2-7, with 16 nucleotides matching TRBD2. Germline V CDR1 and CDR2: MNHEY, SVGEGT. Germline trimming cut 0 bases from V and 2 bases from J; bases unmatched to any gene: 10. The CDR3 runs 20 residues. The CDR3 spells CASSYSSGTSGGVYTYEQYF. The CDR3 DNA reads TGTGCCAGCAGTTACTCGAGCGGGACTAGCGGGGGGGTCTACACCTACGAGCAGTACTTC.

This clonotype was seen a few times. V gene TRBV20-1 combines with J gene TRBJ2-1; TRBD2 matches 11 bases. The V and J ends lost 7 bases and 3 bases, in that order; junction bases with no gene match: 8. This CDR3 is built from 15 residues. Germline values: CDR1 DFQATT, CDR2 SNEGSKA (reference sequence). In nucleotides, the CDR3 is TGCAGTGGCATAGGAGGGACTAGCGGCTACAATGAGCAGTTCTTC. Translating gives CSGIGGTSGYNEQFF.

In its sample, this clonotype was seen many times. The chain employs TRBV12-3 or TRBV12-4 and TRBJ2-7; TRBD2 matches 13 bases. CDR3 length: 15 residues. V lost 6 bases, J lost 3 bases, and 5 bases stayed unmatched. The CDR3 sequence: CASSPGLAGIYEQYF. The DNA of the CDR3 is TGTGCCAGCAGCCCGGGACTAGCGGGAATCTACGAGCAGTACTTC.

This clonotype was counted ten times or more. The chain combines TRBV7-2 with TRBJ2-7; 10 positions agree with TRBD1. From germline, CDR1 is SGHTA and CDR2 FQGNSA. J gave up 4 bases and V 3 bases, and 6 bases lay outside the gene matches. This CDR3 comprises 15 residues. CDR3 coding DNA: TGTGCCAGCAGCTTCGGACAGGGACAGGGGTACGAGCAGTACTTC. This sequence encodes CASSFGQGQGYEQYF.

The CDR3 sequence: CATSDTGQGNEQYF. CDR3 coding DNA: TGTGCCACCAGTGATACGGGACAGGGGAACGAGCAGTACTTC. This rearrangement joins TRBV24-1 to TRBJ2-7; 10 positions match TRBD1. Germline CDR1 is KGHDR and CDR2 is SFDVKD. The CDR3 totals 14 residues. V was pared by 3 bases and J by 5 bases, with 3 bases of the junction left unmatched.

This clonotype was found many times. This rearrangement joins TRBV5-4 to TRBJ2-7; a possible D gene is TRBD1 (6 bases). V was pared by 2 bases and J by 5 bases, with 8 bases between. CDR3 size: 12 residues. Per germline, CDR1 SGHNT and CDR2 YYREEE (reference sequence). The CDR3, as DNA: TGTGCCAGCAGCTTCAGGGGAGACGAGCAGTACTTC. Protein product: CASSFRGDEQYF. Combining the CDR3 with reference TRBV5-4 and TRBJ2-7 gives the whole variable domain ETGVTQSPTHLIKTRGQQVTLRCSSQSGHNTVSWYQQALGQGPQFIFQYYREEENGRGNFPPRFSGLQFPNYSSELNVNALELDDSALYLCASSFRGDEQYFGPGTRLTVT.